Described below is a single T cell receptor (beta chain) sequence and its context. Libraries were prepared by immunoSEQ multiplex PCR; TCRdb keeps only in-frame clonotypes and omits some of them. The sample holds 350,000 to 450,000 clones, around 90% seen once. The data stem from a study of blood T cell repertoires in COVID-19. About the study: The origin of the acute and convalescent COVID-19 samples was the United States, Italy and Spain.

This receptor was obtained from a man aged 40-49 years with acute or convalescent COVID-19. Sequenced input: peripheral blood.

CDR3 in DNA: TGTGCCAGCAGCCAAGACACGGACCAAGAGACCCAGTACTTC. Amino acids: CASSQDTDQETQYF. The gene calls are TRBV3-1 (or the pseudogene TRBV3-2) and TRBJ2-5, with D hard to call. CDR1 LGHDT and CDR2 YNNKEL come from the germline V gene (reference sequence). Trimming pared 0 bases from V and 0 bases from J, leaving 5 bases between. The CDR3 runs 14 residues.